One and the same sample provided the 10 T cell receptor beta chains below, sequenced in a study of T cell changes during pregnancy in multiple sclerosis. Only in-frame clones appear in the TCRdb table, and some are missing; sequencing was by immunoSEQ multiplex PCR. The sample holds about 75,000 clones, around 94% seen once. This specimen was CD4+ T cells from peripheral blood mononuclear cells, taken after pregnancy. The source is a female donor with multiple sclerosis, enrolled in a pregnancy study.

The chain recombines TRBV7-9 with TRBJ1-3, with 10 positions matching TRBD1. V lost 5 bases to trimming and J lost 8 bases; unmatched junction nucleotides: 6. The CDR3 spans 14 residues. The germline V gene has CDR1 SEHNR and CDR2 FQNEAQ (reference sequence). The CDR3 loop is CASSPGTGEHTIYF. The CDR3, as DNA: TGTGCCAGCAGCCCCGGGACAGGGGAACACACCATATATTTT.

This rearrangement joins TRBV28 to TRBJ2-1; 10 positions match TRBD1. Per germline, CDR1 MDHEN and CDR2 SYDVKM. J gave up 7 bases and V 5 bases, and 2 bases lay outside the gene matches. CDR3 length: 13 amino acids. Here the CDR3 DNA reads TGTGCCAGCAGTAGACAGGGGGCGAATGAGCAGTTCTTC. This sequence encodes CASSRQGANEQFF.

The J gene is TRBJ2-2, the V gene TRBV27, with D maybe TRBD1 (6 bases). V was clipped by 6 bases and J by 2 bases, with 13 bases between them. The germline gives CDR1 MNHEY, CDR2 SMNVEV (reference sequence). CDR3 size: 15 residues. The CDR3 coding sequence is TGTGCCAGCAGCCCAGGGACACTCAACACCGGGGAGCTGTTTTTT. As protein: CASSPGTLNTGELFF.

This chain links TRBV5-4 with TRBJ2-2; D perhaps matches TRBD2 (6 bases). Germline V gives CDR1 SGHNT, CDR2 YYREEE (reference sequence). This CDR3 is built from 16 residues. V was pared by 2 bases and J by 5 bases, with 16 bases between. This CDR3 is CASSFGGPSETGELFF. In nucleotides, the CDR3 is TGTGCCAGCAGCTTCGGAGGGCCCTCGGAAACCGGGGAGCTGTTTTTT.

The chain has TRBV10-3 and TRBJ2-3, with 7 bases aligning to TRBD1. The CDR3 runs to 14 residues. The germline gives CDR1 ENHRY, CDR2 SYGVKD. Trimming cost V 8 bases and J 6 bases; bases outside gene matches: 11. This chain's CDR3 is CAIGGQSPLDTQYF. DNA for the CDR3: TGTGCCATCGGGGGACAGTCTCCCTTGGATACGCAGTATTTT.

V usage is TRBV5-6 and J usage is TRBJ1-4, with 7 bases identical to TRBD1. The CDR3 loop spans 17 amino acids. The trim removed 4 bases at V and 4 bases at J, leaving 13 bases unmatched. Looked up from germline, CDR1 is SGHDT and CDR2 is YYEEEE. The CDR3 DNA reads TGTGCCAGCAGCCGGGACCCCAGGGGGTTAGGTAATGAAAAACTGTTTTTT. Translated, it gives CASSRDPRGLGNEKLFF. Full variable domain (missing parts from reference TRBV5-6 and TRBJ1-4): DAGVTQSPTHLIKTRGQQVTLRCSPKSGHDTVSWYQQALGQGPQFIFQYYEEEERQRGNFPDRFSGHQFPNYSSELNVNALLLGDSALYLCASSRDPRGLGNEKLFFGSGTQLSVL.

The table lists this clone with a count of one. The genes are TRBV19 and TRBJ2-7; TRBD2 is a possible D gene (6 bases). The ends were cut back, 0 bases at V and 2 bases at J, with 14 bases in the middle. The CDR3 has 16 amino acids. The germline CDR1 and CDR2 sequences are LNHDA and SQIVND (reference sequence). The CDR3 sequence is CASSIDSVGGPYEQYF. The CDR3 DNA reads TGTGCCAGTAGTATAGACTCGGTCGGGGGACCCTACGAGCAGTACTTC.

This chain links TRBV6-1 with TRBJ2-1, with 9 bases matching TRBD1. CDR1 and CDR2 from the germline V gene are MNHNS and SASEGT. J lost 6 bases, V lost 0 bases, and 3 bases had no gene match. The CDR3 has 15 amino acids. The CDR3 DNA reads TGTGCCAGCAGTGAAGCGGGACAGGGTTTCAATGAGCAGTTCTTC. The encoded protein is CASSEAGQGFNEQFF.

V is TRBV27 and J is TRBJ1-5; 8 nucleotides agree with TRBD1. This CDR3 region has 15 residues. J was trimmed by 1 base and V by 2 bases; bases with no gene match: 1. Germline CDR1 reads MNHEY; CDR2 reads SMNVEV (reference sequence). The CDR3 reads CASSLRTGSNQPQHF. The CDR3 coding sequence is TGTGCCAGCAGTTTAAGGACAGGGAGCAATCAGCCCCAGCATTTT.

The sample holds a few counts of this clone. The chain carries TRBV12-5 and TRBJ1-1, with D hard to call. Germline loops: CDR1 LGHNT, CDR2 FRNRAP. V dropped 6 bases and J dropped 5 bases, with 10 bases sitting between them. The CDR3 is 12 residues long. The CDR3 sequence is CASGLGLTEAFF. CDR3 sequence (DNA): TGTGCTAGTGGCCTCGGGTTGACTGAAGCTTTCTTT.